What follows is one TCR beta chain and its context. Sequencing was performed with immunoSEQ multiplex PCR; in TCRdb, only in-frame clones are kept and a portion is missing. The table lists 50,000 or so clones, roughly 91% of them singletons, with 6.5% in the top ten. These data originate in a study of blood T cell repertoires in COVID-19. Study-level background: Samples came from the United States, Italy and Spain, spanning acute and convalescent COVID-19.

The V end lost 5 bases, the J end lost 4 bases, and 11 bases lay between the germline ends. CDR1 and CDR2 from the germline V gene are SNHLY and FYNNEI. The CDR3 runs to 13 residues. The TCR comes from a man aged 50-60 years with active COVID-19. Sequenced: peripheral blood. V is TRBV2 and J is TRBJ2-5, with a weak D call TRBD2 (7 bases). In DNA form, the CDR3 reads TGTGCCAGCAGTAGGGGGGGGGCAGAGACCCAGTACTTC. Protein sequence: CASSRGGAETQYF.